This entry is about one TCR beta chain. The source of the sample is a study of CD8+ T cells in alopecia areata. Turning to the study itself: The protocol delivered tofacitinib for 6 to 18 months, then withdrew it for 6 months.

Germline CDR1 KGHSH, CDR2 LQKENI. The CDR3 totals 13 residues. V shed 4 bases and J shed 1 base, with 7 bases lying between them. Treatment meaning: oral pan-JAK inhibitor, 5-10 mg twice daily. Investigators sorted PBMCs to obtain both CD4+ and CD8+ T cells. Reverse transcribed after extraction, RNA yielded cDNA as the sequencing template. Only in-frame clones appear in the TCRdb table, and some are missing; sequencing was by immunoSEQ multiplex PCR. Of about 250,000 clones listed, around three fifths are singletons. This chain joins TRBV18 and TRBJ1-1; D remains unclear. The TCR was taken from a human donor with alopecia areata. This material consisted of CD4+ T cells sorted from blood, taken at week 52, from a patient treated with tofacitinib. DNA for the CDR3: TGTGCCAGCTCACAGGTGGGGAACACTGAAGCTTTCTTT. Its translation is CASSQVGNTEAFF.